This T cell receptor beta chain was identified during a study of T cell repertoires in cytomegalovirus infection. MiXCR, run by TCRdb on the reads, gives a single entry per CDR3 protein. The table shows around 180,000 distinct CDR3 sequences, with about 21% occurring only once. The sequence was collected from a human donor in good health (CMV status not recorded). Some clones in this sample may be carry-over from other donors' samples. Sequencing used PBMCs.

Here the CDR3 DNA reads TGCAGCGTTGGCTTTGCGGGTCAGCTTTTGACCCAGTACTTC. Translating it yields CSVGFAGQLLTQYF. The chain couples TRBV29-1 to TRBJ2-5; D possibly corresponds to TRBD2 (5 bases). Trimming left V 4 bases short and J 7 bases short, with 19 bases between. Germline loops: CDR1 SQVTM, CDR2 ANQGSEA. The CDR3 length is 14 residues.